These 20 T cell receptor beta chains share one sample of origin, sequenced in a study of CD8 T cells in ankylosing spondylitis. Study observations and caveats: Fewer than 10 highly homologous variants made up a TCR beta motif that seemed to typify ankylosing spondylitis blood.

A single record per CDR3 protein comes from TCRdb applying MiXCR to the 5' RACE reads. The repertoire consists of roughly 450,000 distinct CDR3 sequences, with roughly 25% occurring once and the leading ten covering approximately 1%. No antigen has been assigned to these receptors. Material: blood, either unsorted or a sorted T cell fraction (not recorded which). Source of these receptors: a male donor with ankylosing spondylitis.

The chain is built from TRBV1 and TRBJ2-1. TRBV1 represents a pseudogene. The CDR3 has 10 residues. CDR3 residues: CTSSRHEQFF. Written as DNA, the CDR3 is TGCACCAGCAGCCGCCACGAGCAGTTCTTC.

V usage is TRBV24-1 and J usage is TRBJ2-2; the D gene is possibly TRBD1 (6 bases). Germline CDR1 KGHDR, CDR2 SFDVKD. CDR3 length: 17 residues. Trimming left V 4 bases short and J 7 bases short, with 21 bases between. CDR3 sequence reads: CATSEGAGTPRGGELFF. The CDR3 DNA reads TGTGCCACCAGTGAAGGGGCCGGGACACCCAGGGGCGGGGAGCTGTTTTTT.

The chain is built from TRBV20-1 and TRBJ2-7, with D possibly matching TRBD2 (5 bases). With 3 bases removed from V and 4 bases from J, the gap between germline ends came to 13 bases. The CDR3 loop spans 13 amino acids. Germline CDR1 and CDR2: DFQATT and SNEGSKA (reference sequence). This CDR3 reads CSASPGLGYEQYV. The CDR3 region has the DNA TGCAGTGCTAGTCCGGGATTGGGTTACGAGCAGTACGTC.

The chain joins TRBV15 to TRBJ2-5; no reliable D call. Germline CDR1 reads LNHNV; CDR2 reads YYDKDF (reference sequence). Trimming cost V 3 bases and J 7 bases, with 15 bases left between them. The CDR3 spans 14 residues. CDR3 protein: CATSSRQRAGTQYF. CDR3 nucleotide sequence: TGTGCCACCAGCAGCCGGCAGCGTGCAGGGACCCAGTACTTC.

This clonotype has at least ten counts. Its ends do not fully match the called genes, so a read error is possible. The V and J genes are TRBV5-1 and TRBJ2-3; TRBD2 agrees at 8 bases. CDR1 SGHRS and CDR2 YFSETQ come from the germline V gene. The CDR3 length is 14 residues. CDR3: CASSLSGSTDTQYF. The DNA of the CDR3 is TGTGCCAGCAGTTTGAGCGGGAGTACAGATACGCAGTATTTT.

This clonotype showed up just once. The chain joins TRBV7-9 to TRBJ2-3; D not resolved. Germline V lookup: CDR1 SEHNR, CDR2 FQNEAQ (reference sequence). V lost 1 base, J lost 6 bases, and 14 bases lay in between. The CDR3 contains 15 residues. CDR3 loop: CASSLVGRSGDTQYF. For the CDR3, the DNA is TGTGCCAGCAGCTTAGTGGGTAGGTCTGGTGATACGCAGTATTTT.

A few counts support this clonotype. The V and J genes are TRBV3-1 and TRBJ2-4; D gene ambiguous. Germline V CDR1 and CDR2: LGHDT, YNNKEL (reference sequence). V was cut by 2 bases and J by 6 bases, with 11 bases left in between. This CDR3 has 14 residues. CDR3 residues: CASSQMPHGNIQYF. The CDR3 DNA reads TGTGCCAGCAGCCAAATGCCTCACGGAAACATTCAGTACTTC.

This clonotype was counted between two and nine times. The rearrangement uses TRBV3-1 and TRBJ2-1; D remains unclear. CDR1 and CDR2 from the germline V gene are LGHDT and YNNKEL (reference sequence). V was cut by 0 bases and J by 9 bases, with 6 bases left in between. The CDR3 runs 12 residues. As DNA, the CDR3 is TGTGCCAGCAGCCAAGACTGGGGTGAGCAGTTCTTC. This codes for CASSQDWGEQFF.

CDR3 sequence (DNA): TGCAGTGCTACAGACAGGGCGTCTAACTATGGCTACACCTTC. Its translation is CSATDRASNYGYTF. The rearrangement joins TRBV20-1 to TRBJ1-2, with 7 bases aligning to TRBD1. This CDR3 region has 14 residues. Germline CDR1 is DFQATT and CDR2 is SNEGSKA (reference sequence). V lost 4 bases and J lost 0; bases outside the gene matches: 5.

In DNA form, the CDR3 reads TGTGCCAGCAGCCAAGTGCTAGCGGGGGTCTCCTACGAGCAGTACTTC. Translated: CASSQVLAGVSYEQYF. This rearrangement joins TRBV7-2 to TRBJ2-7; 10 nucleotides match TRBD2. The germline CDR1 and CDR2 sequences are SGHTA and FQGNSA. The CDR3 contains 16 residues. Losses at the gene ends were 5 bases for V and 0 bases for J; bases not matched to a gene: 7. Full variable domain (outside the CDR3, taken from reference TRBV7-2 and TRBJ2-7): GAGVSQSPSNKVTEKGKDVELRCDPISGHTALYWYRQSLGQGLEFLIYFQGNSAPDKSGLPSDRFSAERTGGSVSTLTIQRTQQEDSAVYLCASSQVLAGVSYEQYFGPGTRLTVT.

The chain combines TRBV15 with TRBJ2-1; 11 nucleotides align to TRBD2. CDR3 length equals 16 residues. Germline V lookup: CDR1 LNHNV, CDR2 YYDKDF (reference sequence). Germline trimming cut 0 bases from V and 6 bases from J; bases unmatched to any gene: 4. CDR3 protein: CATSRDSGTSGNEQFF. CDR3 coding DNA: TGTGCCACCAGCAGAGATAGCGGGACTAGCGGCAATGAGCAGTTCTTC.

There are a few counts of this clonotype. The CDR3 nucleotides read TGTGCCAGCAGTTTGTACGGGGAGCTGTTTTTT. Its translation: CASSLYGELFF. The genes are TRBV27 and TRBJ2-2; D gene ambiguous. The germline CDR1 and CDR2 sequences are MNHEY and SMNVEV (reference sequence). The CDR3 is 11 residues long. V lost 3 bases to trimming and J lost 7 bases, with 3 bases between them.

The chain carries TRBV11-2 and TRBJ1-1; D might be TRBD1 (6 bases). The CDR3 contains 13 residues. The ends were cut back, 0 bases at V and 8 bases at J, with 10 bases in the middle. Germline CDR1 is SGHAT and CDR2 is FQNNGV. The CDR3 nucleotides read TGTGCCAGCAGCTTAGATGTGGACAGAGAAGCTTTCTTT. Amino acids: CASSLDVDREAFF.

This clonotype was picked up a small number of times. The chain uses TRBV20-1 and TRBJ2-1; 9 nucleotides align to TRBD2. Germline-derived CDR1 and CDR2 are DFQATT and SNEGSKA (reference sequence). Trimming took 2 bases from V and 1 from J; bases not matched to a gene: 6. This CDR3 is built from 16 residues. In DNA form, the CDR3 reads TGCAGTGCTAGACCTCCGGGACTAGCATCCTACAATGAGCAGTTCTTC. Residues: CSARPPGLASYNEQFF.

CDR3 sequence: CASSLRIGGTYTEAFF. CDR3 coding DNA: TGTGCCAGCAGTTTAAGGATTGGGGGGACATACACTGAAGCTTTCTTT. The chain has TRBV12-3 or TRBV12-4 and TRBJ1-1; TRBD1 might be the D (6 bases). The CDR3 covers 16 residues. The ends were cut back, 2 bases at V and 3 bases at J, with 16 bases in the middle.

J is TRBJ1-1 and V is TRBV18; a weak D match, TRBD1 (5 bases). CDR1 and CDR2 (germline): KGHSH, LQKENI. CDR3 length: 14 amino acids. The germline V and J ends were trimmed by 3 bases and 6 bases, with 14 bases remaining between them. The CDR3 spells CASSPGTATAEAFF. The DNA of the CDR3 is TGTGCCAGCTCACCTGGGACGGCGACCGCTGAAGCTTTCTTT. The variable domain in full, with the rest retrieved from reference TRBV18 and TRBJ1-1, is NAGVMQNPRHLVRRRGQEARLRCSPMKGHSHVYWYRQLPEEGLKFMVYLQKENIIDESGMPKERFSAEFPKEGPSILRIQQVVRGDSAAYFCASSPGTATAEAFFGQGTRLTVV.

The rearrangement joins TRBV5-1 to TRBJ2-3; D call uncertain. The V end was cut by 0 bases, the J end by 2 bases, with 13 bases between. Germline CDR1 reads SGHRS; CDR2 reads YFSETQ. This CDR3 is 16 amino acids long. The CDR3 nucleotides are TGCGCCAGCAGCTTGGGGGTACGGCTGACCACAGATACGCAGTATTTT. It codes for CASSLGVRLTTDTQYF.

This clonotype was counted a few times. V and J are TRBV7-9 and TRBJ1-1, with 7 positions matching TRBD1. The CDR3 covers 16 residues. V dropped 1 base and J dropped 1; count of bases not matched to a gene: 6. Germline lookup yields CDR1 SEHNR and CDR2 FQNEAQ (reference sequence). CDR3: CASSLDLDRPNTEAFF. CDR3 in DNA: TGTGCCAGCAGCTTAGACCTGGACAGGCCGAACACTGAAGCTTTCTTT.

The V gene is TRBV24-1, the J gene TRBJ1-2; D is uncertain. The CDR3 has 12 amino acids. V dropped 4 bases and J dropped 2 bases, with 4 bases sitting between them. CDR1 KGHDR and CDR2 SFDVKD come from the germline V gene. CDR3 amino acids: CATSDTNYGYTF. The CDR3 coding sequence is TGTGCCACCAGTGACACAAACTATGGCTACACCTTC.

CDR3 amino acids: CSALRPSFPYNEQFF. The CDR3 bases are TGCAGTGCTTTGAGACCTAGTTTCCCCTACAATGAGCAGTTCTTC. J is TRBJ2-1 and V is TRBV20-1; the D is unclear. The CDR3 extends over 15 amino acids. Deletions cut 5 bases from V and 2 bases from J, with 16 bases between. Per germline, CDR1 DFQATT and CDR2 SNEGSKA (reference sequence).